The 8 T cell receptor beta chains given below trace back to one sample, sequenced in a study of regulatory T cells in long-lasting Graves disease. Assembly of TCR beta libraries relied on iRepertoire HTBI primers together with Arm-PCR of CDR3 regions. TCRdb itself ran the multiplex PCR reads through MiXCR, one entry per CDR3 protein. There are about 400,000 distinct CDR3 sequences in the sample; 15% occur only once, and around 7.6% lies in the top ten. The time point here: newly diagnosed GD, antithyroid drugs for less than 3 months. PBMC-derived RNA was used for the TCR library. These same data were also listed under a study on T cells in Graves' hyperthyroidism and ophthalmopathy.

The material was peripheral blood mononuclear cells (PBMCs), obtained at new diagnosis, from a patient treated with antithyroid drugs. Receptors originate from a woman aged 40 to 50 with Graves disease.

The CDR3 DNA sequence: TGTGCCAGCAGATTCCAGGGGTATGGCTACACCTTC. Protein product: CASRFQGYGYTF. This chain connects TRBV6-2 or TRBV6-3 to TRBJ1-2, with a tentative D call TRBD1 (6 bases). The CDR3 contains 12 residues. CDR1 and CDR2 from the germline V gene are MNHEY and SVGEGT. Trimming took 6 bases from V and 5 from J, leaving 10 bases between them.

This clonotype was seen a few times. The chain recombines TRBV7-9 with TRBJ1-1; D gene unclear. The germline gives CDR1 SEHNR, CDR2 FQNEAQ (reference sequence). CDR3 length: 13 residues. The ends were cut back, 8 bases at V and 1 base at J, with 11 bases in the middle. The CDR3 is CASVESGNTEAFF. Here the CDR3 DNA reads TGTGCCAGCGTCGAGTCGGGGAACACTGAAGCTTTCTTT.

This clonotype was detected only a few times. Relative to the germline gene, one junction end is altered; a read error may explain this. The CDR3 reads CASRDSISYEQYF. DNA for the CDR3: TGTGCCAGCCGTGACTCCATCTCCTACGAGCAGTACTTC. V usage is TRBV6-1 and J usage is TRBJ2-7; D is uncertain. Germline lookup yields CDR1 MNHNS and CDR2 SASEGT. The CDR3 has 13 residues.

There are a few counts of this clonotype. The gene calls are TRBV20-1 and TRBJ2-5; 12 bases are a match to TRBD1. Trimming removed 2 bases from V and 5 bases from J; junction bases left unmatched: 9. Germline V gene data show CDR1 as DFQATT and CDR2 as SNEGSKA (reference sequence). The CDR3 spans 16 residues. In nucleotides, the CDR3 is TGCAGTGCTAGACCTACACCGGGACAGGGGGCGGAGACCCAGTACTTC. It codes for CSARPTPGQGAETQYF.

This clonotype was recorded many times. The chain is built from TRBV12-3 or TRBV12-4 and TRBJ1-1, with D possibly being TRBD1 (5 bases). V was clipped by 6 bases and J by 1 base, with 9 bases between them. The CDR3 totals 13 residues. CDR3 coding DNA: TGTGCCAGCAGAAGTGGGACGAACACTGAAGCTTTCTTT. This encodes CASRSGTNTEAFF.

This clonotype was seen many times. This sequence joins TRBV12-3 or TRBV12-4 and TRBJ2-1, with TRBD2 matching 10 bases. Trimming at V came to 6 bases and at J to 10 bases, leaving 12 bases not matched to a gene. The CDR3 is 15 residues long. CDR3 protein: CASRSSSGSDWEQFF. Written as DNA, the CDR3 is TGTGCCAGCAGGTCCTCTAGCGGGAGTGATTGGGAGCAGTTCTTC.

This clonotype was seen at least ten times. The genes are TRBV11-3 and TRBJ2-7, with D uncertain. The CDR3 loop spans 13 amino acids. Germline loops: CDR1 SGHNT, CDR2 YENEEA. V lost 2 bases and J 7 bases, leaving 12 bases between the germline ends. In DNA, the CDR3 is TGTGCCAGCAGCTTAAGTTTTAAACTGGAGCAGTACTTC. Its translation is CASSLSFKLEQYF.

Details on this clonotype: A much bigger clone sits one base away, suggesting this may be a read error. The rearrangement joins TRBV12-3 or TRBV12-4 to TRBJ1-1; D ambiguous. The ends were cut back, 10 bases at V and 3 bases at J, with 12 bases in the middle. The CDR3 sequence is 12 residues long. CDR3 DNA sequence: TGTGCCAACAGCCTCCTGGACACTGAAGCTTTCTTT. It is translated as CANSLLDTEAFF.